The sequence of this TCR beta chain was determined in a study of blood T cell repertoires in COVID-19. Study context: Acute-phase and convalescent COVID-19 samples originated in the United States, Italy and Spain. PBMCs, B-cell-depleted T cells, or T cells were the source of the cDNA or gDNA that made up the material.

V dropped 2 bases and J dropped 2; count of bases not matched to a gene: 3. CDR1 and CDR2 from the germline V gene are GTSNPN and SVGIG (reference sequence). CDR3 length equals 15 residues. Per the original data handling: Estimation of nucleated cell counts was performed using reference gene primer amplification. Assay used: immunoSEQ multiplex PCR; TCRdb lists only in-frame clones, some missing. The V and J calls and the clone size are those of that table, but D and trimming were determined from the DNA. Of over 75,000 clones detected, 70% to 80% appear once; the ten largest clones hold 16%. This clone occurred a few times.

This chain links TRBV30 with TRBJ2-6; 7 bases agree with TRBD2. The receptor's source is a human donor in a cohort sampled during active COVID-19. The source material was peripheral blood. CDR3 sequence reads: CAWSHGGTGANVLTF. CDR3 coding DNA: TGTGCCTGGAGTCACGGGGGGACTGGGGCCAACGTCCTGACTTTC.